This T cell receptor beta chain originates from a study of type 1 regulatory T cells. As for the study in general: An in vitro protocol generated T-allo10, a Tr1-enriched, alloantigen-specific CD4 T cell product.

The graft donor-derived T-allo10 cells reportedly recognize host alloantigens, are anergic, and suppress alloantigen-specifically. Germline CDR1 is PRHDT and CDR2 is FYEKMQ (reference sequence). V lost 4 bases, J lost 5 bases, and 7 bases stayed unmatched. CDR3 length equals 14 residues. From the reads, TCRdb called clonotypes with MiXCR, one entry per CDR3 protein. The table shows about 68,000 distinct CDR3 sequences, with around 68% occurring only once. A single count supports this clonotype. The antigen remains undetermined. J is TRBJ2-7 and V is TRBV13; 8 bases align to TRBD2. This sequence was found in a human donor in good health. The source material was cultured T cells, either the whole culture or a sorted T cell fraction (not recorded which). Subset denoted: Tr1-enriched cell product generated in vitro against host alloantigens. The CDR3 DNA follows: TGTGCCAGCAGCTACACTAGCGGAGTCGACGAGCAGTACTTC. It yields the protein CASSYTSGVDEQYF.